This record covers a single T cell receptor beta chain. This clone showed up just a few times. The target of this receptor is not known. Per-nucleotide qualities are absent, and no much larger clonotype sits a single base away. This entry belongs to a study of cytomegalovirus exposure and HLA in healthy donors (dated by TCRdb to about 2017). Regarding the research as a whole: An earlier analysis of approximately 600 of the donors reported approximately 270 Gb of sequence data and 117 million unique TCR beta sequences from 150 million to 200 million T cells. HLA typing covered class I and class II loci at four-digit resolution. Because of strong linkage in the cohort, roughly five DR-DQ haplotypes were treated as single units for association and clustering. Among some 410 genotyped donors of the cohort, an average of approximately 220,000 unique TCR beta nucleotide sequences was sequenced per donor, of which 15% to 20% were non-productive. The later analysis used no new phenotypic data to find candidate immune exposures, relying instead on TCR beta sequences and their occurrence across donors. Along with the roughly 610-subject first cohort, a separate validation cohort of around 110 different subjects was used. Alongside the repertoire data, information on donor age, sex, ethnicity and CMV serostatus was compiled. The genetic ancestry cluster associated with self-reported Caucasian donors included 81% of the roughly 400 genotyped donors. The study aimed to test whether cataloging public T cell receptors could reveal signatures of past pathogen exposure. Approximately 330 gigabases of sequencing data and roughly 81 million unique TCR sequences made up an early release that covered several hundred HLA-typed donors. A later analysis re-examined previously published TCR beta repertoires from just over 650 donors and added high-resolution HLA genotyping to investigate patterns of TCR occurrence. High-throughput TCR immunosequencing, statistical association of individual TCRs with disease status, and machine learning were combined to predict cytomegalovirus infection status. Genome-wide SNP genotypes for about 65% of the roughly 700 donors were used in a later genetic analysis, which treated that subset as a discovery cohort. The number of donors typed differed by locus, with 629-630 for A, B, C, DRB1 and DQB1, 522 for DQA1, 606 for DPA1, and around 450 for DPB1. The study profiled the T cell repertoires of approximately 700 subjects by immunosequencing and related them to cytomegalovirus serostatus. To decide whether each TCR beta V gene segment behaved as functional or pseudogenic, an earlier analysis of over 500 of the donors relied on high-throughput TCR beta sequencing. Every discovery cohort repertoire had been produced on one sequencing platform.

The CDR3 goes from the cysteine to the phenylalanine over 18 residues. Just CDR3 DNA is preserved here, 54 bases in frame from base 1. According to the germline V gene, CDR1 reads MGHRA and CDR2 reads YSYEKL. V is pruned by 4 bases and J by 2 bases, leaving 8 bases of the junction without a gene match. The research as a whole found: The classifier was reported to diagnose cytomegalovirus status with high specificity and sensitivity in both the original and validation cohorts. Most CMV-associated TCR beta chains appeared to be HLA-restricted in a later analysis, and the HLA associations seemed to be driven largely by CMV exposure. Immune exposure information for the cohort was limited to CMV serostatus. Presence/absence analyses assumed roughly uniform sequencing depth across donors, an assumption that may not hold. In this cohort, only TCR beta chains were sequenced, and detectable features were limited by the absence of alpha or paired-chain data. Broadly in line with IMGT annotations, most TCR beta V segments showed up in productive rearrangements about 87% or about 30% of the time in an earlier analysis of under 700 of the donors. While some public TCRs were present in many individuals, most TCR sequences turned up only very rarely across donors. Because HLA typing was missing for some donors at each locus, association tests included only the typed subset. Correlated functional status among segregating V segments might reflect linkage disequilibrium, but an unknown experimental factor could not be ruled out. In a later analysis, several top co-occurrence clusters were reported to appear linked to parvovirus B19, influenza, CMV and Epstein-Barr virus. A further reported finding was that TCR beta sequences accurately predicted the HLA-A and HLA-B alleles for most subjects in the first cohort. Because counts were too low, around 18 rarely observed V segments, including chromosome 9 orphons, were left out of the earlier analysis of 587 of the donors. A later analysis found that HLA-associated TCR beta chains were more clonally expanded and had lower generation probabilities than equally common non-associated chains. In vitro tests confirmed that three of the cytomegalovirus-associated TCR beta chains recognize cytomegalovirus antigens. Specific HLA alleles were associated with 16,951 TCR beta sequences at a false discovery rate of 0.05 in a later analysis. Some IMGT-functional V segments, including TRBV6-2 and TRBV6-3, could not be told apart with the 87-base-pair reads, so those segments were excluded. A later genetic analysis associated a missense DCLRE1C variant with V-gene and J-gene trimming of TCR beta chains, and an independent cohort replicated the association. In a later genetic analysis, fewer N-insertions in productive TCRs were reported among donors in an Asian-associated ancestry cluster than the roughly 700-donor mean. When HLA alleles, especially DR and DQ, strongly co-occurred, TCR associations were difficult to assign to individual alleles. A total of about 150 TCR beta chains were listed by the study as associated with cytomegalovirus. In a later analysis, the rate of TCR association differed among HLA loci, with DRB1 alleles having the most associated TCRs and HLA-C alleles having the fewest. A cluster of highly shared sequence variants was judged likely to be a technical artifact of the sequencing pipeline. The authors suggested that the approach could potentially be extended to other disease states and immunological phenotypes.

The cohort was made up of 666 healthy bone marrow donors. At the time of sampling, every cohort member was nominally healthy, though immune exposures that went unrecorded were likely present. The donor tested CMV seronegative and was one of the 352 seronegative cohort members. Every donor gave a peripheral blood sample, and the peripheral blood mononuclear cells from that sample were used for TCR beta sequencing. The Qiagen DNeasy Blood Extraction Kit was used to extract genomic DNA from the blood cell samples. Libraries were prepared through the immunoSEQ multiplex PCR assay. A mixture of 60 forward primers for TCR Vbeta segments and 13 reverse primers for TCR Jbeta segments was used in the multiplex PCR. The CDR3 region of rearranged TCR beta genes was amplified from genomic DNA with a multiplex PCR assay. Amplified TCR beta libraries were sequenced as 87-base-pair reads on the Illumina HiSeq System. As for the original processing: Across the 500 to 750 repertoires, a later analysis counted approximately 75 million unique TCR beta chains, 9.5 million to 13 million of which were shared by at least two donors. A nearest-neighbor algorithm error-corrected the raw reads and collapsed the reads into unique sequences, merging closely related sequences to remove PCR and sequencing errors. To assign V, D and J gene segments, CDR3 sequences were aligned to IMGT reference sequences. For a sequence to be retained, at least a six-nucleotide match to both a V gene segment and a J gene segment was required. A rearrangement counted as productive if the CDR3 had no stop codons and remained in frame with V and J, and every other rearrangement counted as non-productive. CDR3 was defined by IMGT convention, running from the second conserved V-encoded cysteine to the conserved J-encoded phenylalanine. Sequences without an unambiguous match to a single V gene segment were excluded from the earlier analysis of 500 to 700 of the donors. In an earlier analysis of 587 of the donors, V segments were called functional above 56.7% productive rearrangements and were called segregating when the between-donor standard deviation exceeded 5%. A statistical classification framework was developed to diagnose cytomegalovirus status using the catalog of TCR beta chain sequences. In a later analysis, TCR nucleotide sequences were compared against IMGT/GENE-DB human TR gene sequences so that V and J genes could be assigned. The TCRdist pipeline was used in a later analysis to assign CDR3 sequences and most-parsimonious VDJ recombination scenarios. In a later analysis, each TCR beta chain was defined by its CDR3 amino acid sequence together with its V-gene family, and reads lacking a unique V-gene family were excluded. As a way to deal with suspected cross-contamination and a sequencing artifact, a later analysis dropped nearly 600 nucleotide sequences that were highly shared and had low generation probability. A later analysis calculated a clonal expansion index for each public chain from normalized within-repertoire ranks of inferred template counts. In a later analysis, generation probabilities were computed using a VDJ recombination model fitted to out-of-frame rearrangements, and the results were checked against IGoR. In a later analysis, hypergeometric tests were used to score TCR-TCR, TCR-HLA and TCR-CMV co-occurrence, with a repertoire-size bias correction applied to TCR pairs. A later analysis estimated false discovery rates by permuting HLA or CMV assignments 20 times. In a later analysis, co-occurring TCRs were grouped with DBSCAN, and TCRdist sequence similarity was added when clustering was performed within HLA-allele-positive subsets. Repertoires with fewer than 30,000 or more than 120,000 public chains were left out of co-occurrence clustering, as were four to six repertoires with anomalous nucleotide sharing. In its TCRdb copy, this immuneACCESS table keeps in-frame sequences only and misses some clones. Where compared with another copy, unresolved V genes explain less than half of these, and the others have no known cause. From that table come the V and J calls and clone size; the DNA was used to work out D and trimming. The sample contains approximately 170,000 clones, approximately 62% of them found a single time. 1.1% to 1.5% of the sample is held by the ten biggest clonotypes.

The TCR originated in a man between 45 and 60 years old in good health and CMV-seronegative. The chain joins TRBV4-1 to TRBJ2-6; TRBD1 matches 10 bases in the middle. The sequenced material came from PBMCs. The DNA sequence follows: TGCGCCAGCAGCCTTTCCGGGACAGGGGTGACTGGGGCCAACGTCCTGACTTTC. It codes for CASSLSGTGVTGANVLTF.